This T cell receptor beta chain was recorded in a study of beta chain features in type 1 diabetes. Every bit of the isolated RNA underwent reverse transcription, so sequencing read expressed TCRB transcripts. Profiling relied on immunoSEQ multiplex PCR, and the TCRdb table lists in-frame clones only, not all of them. The sample consists of 970,000 or so clones, under 20% of them appearing once. The CDR3 contains 13 residues. Trimming shortened V by 0 bases and J by 4 bases, and 5 bases separated the two germline ends. CDR1 LNHNV and CDR2 YYDKDF come from the germline V gene (reference sequence). Whole-study results and caveats: People with Type 1 diabetes carried modestly yet significantly shorter TCRB CDR3s in all four CD4+ subsets. Type 1 diabetes patients had VDJ junctions that carried fewer insertions and more deletions. With patients and controls alike, PCR might favor shorter templates to an equal degree. Cells that show high TCR expression could be over-represented by cDNA sequencing.

This clone has a handful of counts. Its cognate antigen is unknown. The receptor was isolated from a woman aged 18-29 years in good health. The genes are TRBV15 and TRBJ2-3; D gene ambiguous. Sequenced: naive CD4+ T cells from blood. CDR3 in DNA: TGTGCCACCAGCAGAGATCATTCAGATACGCAGTATTTT. Encoded protein: CATSRDHSDTQYF.